This T cell receptor beta chain stems from a study of T cells after yellow fever vaccination (dated by TCRdb to the late 2010s). In terms of the full investigation: Libraries from fractions with low cell numbers were prepared with the SMART-Seq v4 Ultra Low Input RNA kit. To follow T-cell clones before and after primary and booster YFV17D yellow fever vaccination, bulk TCR alpha and beta repertoires were sequenced over time. Two healthy male donors, one aged 18 to 29 and one aged 30 to 40 years, were included in the cohort. Blood was drawn at multiple timepoints before and after primary and secondary immunization, with bulk PBMC replicates and cell subsets isolated.

TCR cDNA was made using 5'RACE template switching, a step that added a universal primer site and unique molecular identifiers. cDNA synthesis was primed from both the TCR alpha and TCR beta constant segments. Two PCR steps were used to amplify libraries, with sample barcodes and sequencing adapters being added in the second step. Sequencing of libraries was performed on Illumina HiSeq 2500 (2x100 bp) or NovaSeq (2x150 bp). Turning to the authors' computational methods: Demultiplexing of reads and collapsing into UMI consensus sequences were performed with MIGEC, and V(D)J alignment was carried out with MiXCR. Vaccine-responding clonotypes were defined with edgeR using replicate PBMC samples, requiring FDR below 0.01 and a log2 fold change above 5 up to day 15. Each bulk clonotype received a CD4 or CD8 identity based on whether the sequenced CD4 or CD8 repertoire contained that clonotype at higher abundance. The public sequencing data were trimmed at Q25 with fastp and processed into clonotypes with MiXCR by TCRdb, which kept only in-frame beta chains. Every distinct CDR3 protein forms one entry, paired with its most common genes and DNA. These V and J calls originate from TCRdb's pipeline instead of the authors' own analysis. Counted in this sample were under 700,000 distinct CDR3 sequences; about a sixth of them appeared once. The ten biggest clones cover 15% to 20% of the sample.

Interpreted using the paper, the treatment or condition label stands for: live attenuated yellow fever vaccine strain. At every blood-draw timepoint, two biological replicates of bulk PBMCs were collected. A standard Ficoll-Paque protocol was used to isolate PBMCs from peripheral blood. RNA was extracted with TriZol from bulk PBMCs, CD4 and CD8 fractions, and dextramer-positive and dextramer-negative fractions. As to this clonotype: No antigen is known for it. It has no much larger one-base neighbor in the sample; base qualities were not kept.

What the authors observed across the whole study: A small fraction of clonotypes showed up in both the CD4 and CD8 compartments, probably as a result of convergent recombination. Because abundant contaminating clonotypes from the bulk population could be contained in FACS-sorted repertoires, computational filtering was required. After the booster, most clones that had expanded after primary vaccination were detected again (around 96% of CD4 and more than 80% of CD8), suggesting broad maintenance of memory. The secondary T-cell response was found to be weaker but faster than the primary response, with a peak reached on day 5 rather than on day 15. Only a couple of donors were included in the study, so the extent to which the findings can be generalized is limited.

From its cysteine to its phenylalanine, the CDR3 spans 15 amino acids. Only the CDR3 DNA stays, 45 bases, in frame from base 1. The germline V gene gives CDR1 as SGHTA and CDR2 as FQGTGA. At the junction V is shortened by 0 bases and J by 5 bases, with 11 bases in between. The rearranged segments are TRBV7-3 and TRBJ2-1, with the D assignment possibly TRBD1 or TRBD2, given 6 matching bases for each. The TCR comes from a man aged 18 to 30 who received the YFV17D yellow fever vaccine. Sequenced here: PBMCs, sampled 4 to 6 days after the first yellow fever vaccination. The CDR3 region: CASSLTGGTHNEQFF. The sequence in DNA is TGTGCCAGCAGCTTAACCGGCGGGACACACAATGAGCAGTTCTTC. With all but the CDR3 taken from the reference TRBV7-3 and TRBJ2-1 genes, the full variable domain is: GAGVSQTPSNKVTEKGKYVELRCDPISGHTALYWYRQSLGQGPEFLIYFQGTGAADDSGLPNDRFFAVRPEGSVSTLKIQRTERGDSAVYLCASSLTGGTHNEQFFGPGTRLTVL.